This passage covers 22 T cell receptor beta chains from one sample sequenced in a study of blood T cell repertoires in COVID-19. The method was immunoSEQ multiplex PCR; TCRdb's version includes in-frame clones alone and lacks a portion of them. The table has under 200,000 clones, about 89% seen once. Sequenced material: PBMCs or T cells enriched from blood (not recorded which). The receptors derive from a woman under 30 who had recovered from COVID-19.

This chain links TRBV7-6 with TRBJ2-7; 9 bases agree with TRBD1. Germline-derived CDR1 and CDR2 are SGHVS and FNYEAQ. The CDR3 extends over 16 amino acids. J gave up 2 bases and V 5 bases, and 10 bases lay outside the gene matches. The CDR3: CASSPERGQGAYEQYF. CDR3 DNA: TGTGCCAGCAGCCCTGAGAGGGGACAGGGAGCCTACGAGCAGTACTTC.

The chain joins TRBV2 to TRBJ1-1; unclear D gene. There are 12 residues in the CDR3. Germline assignment: CDR1 SNHLY and CDR2 FYNNEI. Trimming took off 8 bases at V and 2 bases at J, with 9 bases between the two ends. CDR3 DNA sequence: TGTGCCAGCCGTTGGAGCAACACTGAAGCTTTCTTT. Translation gives CASRWSNTEAFF.

This chain uses TRBV18 with TRBJ1-1, with a weak D call TRBD1 (6 bases). Trimming cost V 6 bases and J 0 bases, with 11 bases left between them. CDR1 is KGHSH and CDR2 is LQKENI in the germline V gene. The CDR3 runs to 14 residues. The CDR3: CASSRTDMNTEAFF. The CDR3 DNA sequence: TGTGCCAGCTCCCGGACAGACATGAACACTGAAGCTTTCTTT.

The chain carries TRBV11-2 and TRBJ1-2, with 9 bases fitting TRBD1. CDR3 length: 19 amino acids. Trimming removed 4 bases from V and 3 bases from J; junction bases left unmatched: 18. CDR1 SGHAT and CDR2 FQNNGV come from the germline V gene. The CDR3 here is CASSSIQKRTGELYYGYTF. CDR3 DNA: TGTGCCAGCAGCTCTATACAGAAAAGGACAGGGGAGTTATACTATGGCTACACCTTC.

V and J are TRBV4-1 and TRBJ2-4, with a tentative D call TRBD2 (6 bases). V gave up 4 bases and J gave up 0 bases, with 10 bases separating them. CDR3 length equals 15 residues. Germline values: CDR1 MGHRA, CDR2 YSYEKL. The DNA for the CDR3 is TGCGCCAGCAGCCTGCAGGGACTAGCCAAAAACATTCAGTACTTC. The encoded protein is CASSLQGLAKNIQYF.

The chain has TRBV10-1 and TRBJ2-3; 10 bases line up with TRBD2. Trimming cost V 3 bases and J 2 bases; bases outside gene matches: 5. Germline V lookup: CDR1 WNHNN, CDR2 SYGVQD (reference sequence). There are 16 residues in the CDR3. CDR3 bases: TGCGCCAGCAGTGACCGGACTAGCGGCGACACAGATACGCAGTATTTT. Its protein product is CASSDRTSGDTDTQYF.

This rearrangement joins TRBV3-1 (or the pseudogene TRBV3-2) to TRBJ2-7; 7 bases line up with TRBD2. The trim removed 1 base at V and 0 bases at J, leaving 3 bases unmatched. CDR3 length: 15 residues. CDR1 and CDR2 from the germline V gene are LGHDT and YNNKEL (reference sequence). This CDR3 reads CASSQAQRDSYEQYF. In nucleotides, the CDR3 is TGTGCCAGCAGCCAAGCGCAGCGGGACTCCTACGAGCAGTACTTC.

The CDR3 here is CASSFVLAGESEQFF. The CDR3 nucleotides are TGTGCCAGCAGCTTCGTCCTAGCGGGAGAGAGTGAGCAGTTCTTC. This chain joins TRBV5-5 and TRBJ2-1; the match to TRBD2 covers 10 bases. Germline lookup yields CDR1 SGHKS and CDR2 YYEKEE (reference sequence). V lost 2 bases, J lost 9 bases, and 8 bases stayed unmatched. The CDR3 contains 15 residues.

The rearrangement joins TRBV9 to TRBJ2-1, with 9 bases matching TRBD2. With V trimmed by 1 base and J by 4 bases, 12 bases remained unmatched. This CDR3 is built from 18 residues. The V gene's germline CDR1 is SGDLS and CDR2 YYNGEE. The CDR3 nucleotides read TGTGCCAGCAGCGTAACTGTTGGCGGGAGGGTCCAATACAATGAGCAGTTCTTC. Translated, it gives CASSVTVGGRVQYNEQFF.

V is TRBV27 and J is TRBJ1-3; 8 bases are a match to TRBD1. CDR3 length equals 16 residues. J was trimmed by 1 base and V by 7 bases; bases with no gene match: 9. CDR1 is MNHEY, CDR2 SMNVEV, per germline (reference sequence). CDR3: CASTLMTGESGNTIYF. CDR3 in DNA: TGTGCCAGCACCCTAATGACAGGGGAATCTGGAAACACCATATATTTT.

This clone was counted a few times. V is TRBV18 and J is TRBJ1-1, with D possibly TRBD1 on 6 matching bases. Germline lookup yields CDR1 KGHSH and CDR2 LQKENI. Trimming stripped 2 bases from V and 3 bases from J, with 22 bases between. The CDR3 sequence is 18 residues long. The CDR3 loop is CASSPLPVLGQSYTEAFF. As DNA, the CDR3 is TGTGCCAGCTCACCATTACCGGTACTAGGACAGTCCTACACTGAAGCTTTCTTT.

This chain uses TRBV7-2 with TRBJ1-1; no firm D call. The germline V and J ends were trimmed by 5 bases and 2 bases, with 15 bases remaining between them. The CDR3 length is 15 residues. Germline CDR1 SGHTA, CDR2 FQGNSA. CDR3 sequence: CASSPFAGLNTEAFF. The CDR3 DNA reads TGTGCCAGCAGCCCCTTCGCAGGTCTTAACACTGAAGCTTTCTTT.

The chain uses TRBV27 and TRBJ1-3, with a tentative D call TRBD1 (5 bases). CDR3 size: 15 residues. Trimming shortened V by 5 bases and J by 0 bases, and 11 bases separated the two germline ends. From germline, CDR1 is MNHEY and CDR2 SMNVEV (reference sequence). For the CDR3, the DNA is TGTGCCAGCAGTAGATCAGGGATCTCTGGAAACACCATATATTTT. Amino acids: CASSRSGISGNTIYF.

This chain joins TRBV7-2 and TRBJ2-5, with 8 bases identical to TRBD2. V trimming: 2 bases; J trimming: 9 bases; junction bases outside the gene matches: 14. Germline-derived CDR1 and CDR2 are SGHTA and FQGNSA. The CDR3 length is 16 residues. CDR3 coding DNA: TGTGCCAGCAGCTTATTGGGGCTGGGACTAGAAATACCCCAGTACTTC. This gives the protein CASSLLGLGLEIPQYF.

With respect to this clone: Additional DNA sequences in this sample encode the identical CDR3. The CDR3 DNA follows: TGTGCCAGCAGCCCGGACAGCAGCTCCTACAATGAGCAGTTCTTC. It is translated as CASSPDSSSYNEQFF. The rearrangement uses TRBV7-3 and TRBJ2-1; TRBD1 might be the D (6 bases). Germline V gives CDR1 SGHTA, CDR2 FQGTGA. Trimming left V 5 bases short and J 0 bases short, with 11 bases between. This CDR3 has 15 residues. Supplemented by reference TRBV7-3 and TRBJ2-1, the full variable domain reads GAGVSQTPSNKVTEKGKYVELRCDPISGHTALYWYRQSLGQGPEFLIYFQGTGAADDSGLPNDRFFAVRPEGSVSTLKIQRTERGDSAVYLCASSPDSSSYNEQFFGPGTRLTVL.

The rearrangement uses TRBV5-8 and TRBJ2-1; 7 nucleotides line up with TRBD2. The CDR3 is 15 residues long. From germline, CDR1 is SGHTS and CDR2 YDEGEE. The J segment lost 9 bases and the V segment lost 3 bases, leaving 12 bases of the junction unmatched. This CDR3 is CASSSLMAGVFEQFF. The CDR3 DNA reads as TGTGCCAGCAGCTCTCTAATGGCGGGAGTATTTGAGCAGTTCTTC.

The rearrangement uses TRBV7-9 and TRBJ2-5; TRBD1 matches 7 bases. V gave up 5 bases and J gave up 5 bases; unmatched junction bases: 11. Germline V gene data show CDR1 as SEHNR and CDR2 as FQNEAQ (reference sequence). The CDR3 is 15 residues long. CDR3 sequence (DNA): TGTGCCAGCAGCCGGGCAGGGGGATCGTTGGAGACCCAGTACTTC. Amino acids: CASSRAGGSLETQYF. The full variable domain, rest sourced from reference TRBV7-9 and TRBJ2-5, is DTGVSQNPRHKITKRGQNVTFRCDPISEHNRLYWYRQTLGQGPEFLTYFQNEAQLEKSRLLSDRFSAERPKGSFSTLEIQRTEQGDSAMYLCASSRAGGSLETQYFGPGTRLLVL.

The chain recombines TRBV28 with TRBJ2-3; TRBD1 agrees at 9 bases. CDR1 MDHEN and CDR2 SYDVKM come from the germline V gene. CDR3 size: 16 residues. After removal of 3 bases from V and 4 bases from J, the junction contained 8 bases not matched to a gene. The CDR3 nucleotides read TGTGCCAGCAGTTTTGTTAGGGACAGGGTGGCAGATACGCAGTATTTT. The encoded protein is CASSFVRDRVADTQYF.

CDR3: CASSMIPGGRIYEQFF. In DNA form, the CDR3 reads TGTGCCAGTAGTATGATCCCAGGGGGGAGGATCTATGAGCAGTTCTTC. The chain uses TRBV19 and TRBJ2-1; possibly TRBD1 for D (7 bases). The germline V gene has CDR1 LNHDA and CDR2 SQIVND (reference sequence). Trimming stripped 3 bases from V and 8 bases from J, with 20 bases between. The CDR3 length is 16 residues. The whole variable domain, remainder taken from reference TRBV19 and TRBJ2-1, is DGGITQSPKYLFRKEGQNVTLSCEQNLNHDAMYWYRQDPGQGLRLIYYSQIVNDFQKGDIAEGYSVSREKKESFPLTVTSAQKNPTAFYLCASSMIPGGRIYEQFFGPGTRLTVL.

The V call is TRBV27, the J call TRBJ2-7, with 7 bases aligning to TRBD1. CDR1 and CDR2 from the germline V gene are MNHEY and SMNVEV (reference sequence). J gave up 7 bases and V 5 bases, and 8 bases lay outside the gene matches. This CDR3 is built from 13 residues. CDR3 residues: CASSLGQVDEQYF. CDR3 in DNA: TGTGCCAGCAGTCTCGGACAGGTTGATGAGCAGTACTTC.

The chain uses TRBV2 and TRBJ2-7, with 9 positions matching TRBD1. Per the germline V gene, CDR1 is SNHLY and CDR2 is FYNNEI. This CDR3 is 16 amino acids long. V was clipped by 7 bases and J by 2 bases; unmatched bases: 12. CDR3 amino acids: CASKGPVGDRAYEQYF. The DNA for the CDR3 is TGTGCCAGCAAAGGTCCCGTGGGGGACAGGGCCTACGAGCAGTACTTC.

The J gene is TRBJ1-2, the V gene TRBV10-2; D ambiguous. This CDR3 is built from 13 residues. V was clipped by 0 bases and J by 4 bases, with 6 bases between them. Germline V CDR1 and CDR2: WSHSY, SAAADI. The CDR3 DNA reads as TGCGCCAGCAGTGAGTCTGGGAGCTATGGCTACACCTTC. Translation gives CASSESGSYGYTF.